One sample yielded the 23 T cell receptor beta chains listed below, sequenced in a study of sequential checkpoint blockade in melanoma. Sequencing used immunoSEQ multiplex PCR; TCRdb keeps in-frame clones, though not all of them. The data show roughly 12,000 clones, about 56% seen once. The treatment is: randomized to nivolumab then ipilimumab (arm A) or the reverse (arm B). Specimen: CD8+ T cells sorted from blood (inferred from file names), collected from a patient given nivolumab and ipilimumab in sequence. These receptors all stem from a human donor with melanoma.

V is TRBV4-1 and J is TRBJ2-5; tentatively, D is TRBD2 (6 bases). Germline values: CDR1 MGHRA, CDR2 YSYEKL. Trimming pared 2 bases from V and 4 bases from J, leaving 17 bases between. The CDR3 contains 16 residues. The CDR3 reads CASSQRGRGGRETQYF. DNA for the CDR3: TGCGCCAGCAGCCAAAGAGGAAGGGGAGGTCGAGAGACCCAGTACTTC.

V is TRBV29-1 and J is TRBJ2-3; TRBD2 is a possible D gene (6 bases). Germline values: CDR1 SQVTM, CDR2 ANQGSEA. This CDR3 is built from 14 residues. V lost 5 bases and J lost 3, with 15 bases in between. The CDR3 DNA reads TGCAGCGTTAATAGCGGAAGCAGGACAGATACGCAGTATTTT. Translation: CSVNSGSRTDTQYF.

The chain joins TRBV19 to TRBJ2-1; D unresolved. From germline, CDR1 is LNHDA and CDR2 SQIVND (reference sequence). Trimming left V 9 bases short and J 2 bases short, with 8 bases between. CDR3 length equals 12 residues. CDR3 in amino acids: CASNGAYNEQFF. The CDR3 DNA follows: TGTGCCAGCAACGGTGCCTACAATGAGCAGTTCTTC. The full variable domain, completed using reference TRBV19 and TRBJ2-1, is DGGITQSPKYLFRKEGQNVTLSCEQNLNHDAMYWYRQDPGQGLRLIYYSQIVNDFQKGDIAEGYSVSREKKESFPLTVTSAQKNPTAFYLCASNGAYNEQFFGPGTRLTVL.

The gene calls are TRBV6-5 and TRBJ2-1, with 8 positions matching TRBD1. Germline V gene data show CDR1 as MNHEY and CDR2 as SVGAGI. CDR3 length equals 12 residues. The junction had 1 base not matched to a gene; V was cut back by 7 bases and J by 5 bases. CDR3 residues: CASKDRDNEQFF. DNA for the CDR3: TGTGCCAGCAAGGACAGGGACAATGAGCAGTTCTTC.

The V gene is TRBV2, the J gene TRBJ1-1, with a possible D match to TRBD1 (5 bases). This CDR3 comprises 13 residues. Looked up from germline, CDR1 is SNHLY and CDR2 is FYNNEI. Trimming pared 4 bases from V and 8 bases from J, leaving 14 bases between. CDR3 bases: TGTGCCAGCAGTGTAGTAATGGGGCCCGAAGCTTTCTTT. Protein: CASSVVMGPEAFF.

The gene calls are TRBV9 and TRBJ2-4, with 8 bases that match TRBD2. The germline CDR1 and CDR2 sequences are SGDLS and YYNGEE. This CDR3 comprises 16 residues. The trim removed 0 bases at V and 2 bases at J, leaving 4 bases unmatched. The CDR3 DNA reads TGTGCCAGCAGCGTAGGGACTAGCTGGTCCAAAAACATTCAGTACTTC. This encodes CASSVGTSWSKNIQYF.

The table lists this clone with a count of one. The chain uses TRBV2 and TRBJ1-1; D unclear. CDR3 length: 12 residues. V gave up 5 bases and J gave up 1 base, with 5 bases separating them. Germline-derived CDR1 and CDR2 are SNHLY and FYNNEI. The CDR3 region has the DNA TGTGCCAGCAGTCAGGCGAACACTGAAGCTTTCTTT. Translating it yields CASSQANTEAFF.

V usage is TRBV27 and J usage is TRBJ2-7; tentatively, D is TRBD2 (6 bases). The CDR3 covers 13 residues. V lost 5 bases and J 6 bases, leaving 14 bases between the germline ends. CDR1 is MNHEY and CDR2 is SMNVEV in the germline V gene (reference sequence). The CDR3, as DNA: TGTGCCAGCAGTGTCGGGACTTACAGCGAGCAGTACTTC. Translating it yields CASSVGTYSEQYF.

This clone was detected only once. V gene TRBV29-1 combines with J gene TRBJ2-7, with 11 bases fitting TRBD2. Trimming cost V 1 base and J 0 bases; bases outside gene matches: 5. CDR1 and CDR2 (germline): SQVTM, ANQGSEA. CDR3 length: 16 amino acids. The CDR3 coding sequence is TGCAGCGTTGAAGGGGACACTAGCGGGAGCTCCTACGAGCAGTACTTC. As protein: CSVEGDTSGSSYEQYF.

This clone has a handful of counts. The CDR3 DNA reads TGTGCCAGCAGTGACTCCCAGGGGCCAAGCTCTAGCACAGATACGCAGTATTTT. Its translation: CASSDSQGPSSSTDTQYF. The chain has TRBV6-4 and TRBJ2-3, with a possible D match to TRBD1 (6 bases). Trimming took off 0 bases at V and 0 bases at J, with 16 bases between the two ends. The length of the CDR3 is 18 residues. Germline loops: CDR1 MRHNA, CDR2 SNTAGT.

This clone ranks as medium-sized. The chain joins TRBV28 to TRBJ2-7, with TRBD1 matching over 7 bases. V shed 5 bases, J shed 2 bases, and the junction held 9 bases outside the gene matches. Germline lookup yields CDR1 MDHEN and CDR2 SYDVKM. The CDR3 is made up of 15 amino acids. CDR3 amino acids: CASSTKQGSPYEQYF. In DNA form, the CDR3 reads TGTGCCAGCAGTACTAAACAGGGGTCTCCCTACGAGCAGTACTTC. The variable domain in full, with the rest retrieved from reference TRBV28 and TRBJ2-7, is DVKVTQSSRYLVKRTGEKVFLECVQDMDHENMFWYRQDPGLGLRLIYFSYDVKMKEKGDIPEGYSVSREKKERFSLILESASTNQTSMYLCASSTKQGSPYEQYFGPGTRLTVT.

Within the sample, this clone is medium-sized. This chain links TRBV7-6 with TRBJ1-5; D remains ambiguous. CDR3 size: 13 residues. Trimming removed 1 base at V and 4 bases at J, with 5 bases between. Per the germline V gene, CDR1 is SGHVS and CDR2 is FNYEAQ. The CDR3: CASSLGRNQPQHF. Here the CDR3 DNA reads TGTGCCAGCAGCTTAGGCAGAAATCAGCCCCAGCATTTT.

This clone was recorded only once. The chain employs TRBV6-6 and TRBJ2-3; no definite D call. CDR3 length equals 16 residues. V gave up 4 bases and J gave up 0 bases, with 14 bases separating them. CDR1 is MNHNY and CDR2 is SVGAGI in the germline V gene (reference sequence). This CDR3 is CASSLPPAGSTDTQYF. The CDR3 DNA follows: TGTGCCAGCAGTTTACCCCCCGCAGGTAGCACAGATACGCAGTATTTT.

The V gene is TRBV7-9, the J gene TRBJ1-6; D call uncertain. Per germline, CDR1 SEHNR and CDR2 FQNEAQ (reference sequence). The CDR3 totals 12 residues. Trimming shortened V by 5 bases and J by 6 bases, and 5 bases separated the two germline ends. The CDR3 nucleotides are TGTGCCAGCAGCGCGTCTAATTCACCCCTCCACTTT. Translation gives CASSASNSPLHF.

In DNA form, the CDR3 reads TGTGCCAGCAGCAAGGGACAGGGGGCCGAGAACACTGAAGCTTTCTTT. Its protein is CASSKGQGAENTEAFF. The chain joins TRBV9 to TRBJ1-1, with 12 bases aligning to TRBD1. This CDR3 is 16 amino acids long. Unmatched junction bases numbered 5, after V lost 4 bases and J lost 1 base. The germline CDR1 and CDR2 sequences are SGDLS and YYNGEE.

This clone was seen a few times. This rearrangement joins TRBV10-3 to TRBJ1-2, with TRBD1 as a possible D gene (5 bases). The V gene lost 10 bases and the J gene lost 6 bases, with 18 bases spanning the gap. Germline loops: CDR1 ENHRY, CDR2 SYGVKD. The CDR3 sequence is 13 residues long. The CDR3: CATLSGAFDGYTF. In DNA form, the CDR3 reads TGTGCCACCCTGAGTGGGGCATTCGATGGCTACACCTTC.

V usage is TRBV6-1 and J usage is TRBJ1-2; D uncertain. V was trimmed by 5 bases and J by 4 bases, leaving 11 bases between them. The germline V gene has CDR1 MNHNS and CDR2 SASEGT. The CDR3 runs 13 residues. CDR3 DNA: TGTGCCAGCAGTACCATCGAGGGCTATGGCTACACCTTC. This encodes CASSTIEGYGYTF.

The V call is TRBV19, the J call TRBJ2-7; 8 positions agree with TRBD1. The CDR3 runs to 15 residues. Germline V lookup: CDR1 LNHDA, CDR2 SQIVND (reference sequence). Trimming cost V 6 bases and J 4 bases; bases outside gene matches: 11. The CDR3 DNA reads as TGTGCCAGTAGCGGACAGGGCGGCGGGGTATACGAGCAGTACTTC. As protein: CASSGQGGGVYEQYF.

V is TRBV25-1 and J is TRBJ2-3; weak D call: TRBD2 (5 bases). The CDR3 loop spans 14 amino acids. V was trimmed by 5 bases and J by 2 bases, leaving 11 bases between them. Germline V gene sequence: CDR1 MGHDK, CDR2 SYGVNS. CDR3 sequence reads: CASSWARATDTQYF. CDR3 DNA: TGTGCCAGCAGTTGGGCGCGGGCCACAGATACGCAGTATTTT. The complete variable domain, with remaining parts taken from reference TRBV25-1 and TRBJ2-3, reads EADIYQTPRYLVIGTGKKITLECSQTMGHDKMYWYQQDPGMELHLIHYSYGVNSTEKGDLSSESTVSRIRTEHFPLTLESARPSHTSQYLCASSWARATDTQYFGPGTRLTVL.

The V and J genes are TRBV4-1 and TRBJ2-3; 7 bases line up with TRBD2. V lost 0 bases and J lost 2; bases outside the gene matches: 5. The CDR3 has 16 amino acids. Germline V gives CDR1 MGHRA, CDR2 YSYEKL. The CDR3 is CASSQELATSTDTQYF. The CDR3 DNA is TGCGCCAGCAGCCAAGAACTAGCGACTTCCACAGATACGCAGTATTTT.

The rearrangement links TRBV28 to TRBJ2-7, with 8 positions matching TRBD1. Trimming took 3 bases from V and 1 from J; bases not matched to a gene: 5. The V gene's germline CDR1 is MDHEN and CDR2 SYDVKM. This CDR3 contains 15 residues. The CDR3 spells CASSLRTGLSYEQYF. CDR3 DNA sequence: TGTGCCAGCAGTTTGAGGACAGGGCTTTCCTACGAGCAGTACTTC.

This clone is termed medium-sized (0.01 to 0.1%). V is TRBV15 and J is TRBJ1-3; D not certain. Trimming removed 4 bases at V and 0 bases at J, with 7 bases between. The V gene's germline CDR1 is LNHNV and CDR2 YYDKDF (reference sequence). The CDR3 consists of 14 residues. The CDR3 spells CATSIEGSGNTIYF. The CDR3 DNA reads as TGTGCCACCAGCATCGAGGGCTCTGGAAACACCATATATTTT.

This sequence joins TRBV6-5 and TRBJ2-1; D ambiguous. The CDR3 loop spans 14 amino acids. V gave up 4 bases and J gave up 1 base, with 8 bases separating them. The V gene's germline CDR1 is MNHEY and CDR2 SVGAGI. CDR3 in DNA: TGTGCCAGCAGTTGGGCAGGTTCCTACAATGAGCAGTTCTTC. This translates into CASSWAGSYNEQFF.